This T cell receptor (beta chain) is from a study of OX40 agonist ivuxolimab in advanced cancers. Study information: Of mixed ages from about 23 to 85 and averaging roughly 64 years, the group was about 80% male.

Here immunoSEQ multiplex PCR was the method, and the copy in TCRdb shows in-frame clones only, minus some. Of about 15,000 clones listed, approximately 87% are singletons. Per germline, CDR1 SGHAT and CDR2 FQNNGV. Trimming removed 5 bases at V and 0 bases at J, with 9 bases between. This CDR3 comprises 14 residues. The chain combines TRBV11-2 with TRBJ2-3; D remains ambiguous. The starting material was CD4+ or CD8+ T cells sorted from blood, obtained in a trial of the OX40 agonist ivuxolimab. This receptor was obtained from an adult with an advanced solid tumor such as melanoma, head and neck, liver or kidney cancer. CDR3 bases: TGTGCCAGCAGCGGCCACGGAAGCACAGATACGCAGTATTTT. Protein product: CASSGHGSTDTQYF.